This paragraph covers one TCR beta chain sequence. The table lists this clonotype with many counts. No cognate antigen has been identified for it. The record has no base qualities; no much larger clone is one base away. The library was generated by PCR. Sequencing used an Illumina HiSeq 4000. Preparation of bulk TCR libraries followed a previously described approach, with the TCR primers listed in Table S5. Total RNA was purified with the Qiagen AllPrep DNA/RNA kit. Before analysis, reads from multiple sequencing runs of the same library were pooled. Per the authors' processing: Only reads with exact TCR constant sequence were kept, trimmed to 150 nt, and grouped by their 12-nt molecular barcodes. Reads within each barcode group were sub-clustered using a 15% Levenshtein threshold, and quality-weighted consensus sequences were constructed for each RNA molecule. Non-functional sequences were excluded, and lower-count sequences lying one edit away from another sequence were also excluded. Based on fitting two negative binomial distributions, any barcode sub-cluster with under 20% of the maximum read count was discarded. Using fastp trimming at Q25 and MiXCR clonotype assembly, TCRdb reanalyzed the public sequencing data and kept in-frame beta chains. All rows with the same CDR3 protein become a single entry with the most common DNA and genes. It is TCRdb's table, rather than the study itself, that gives the V and J calls and clone size. For this sample there are just under 65,000 distinct CDR3 sequences; 19% appear just once. The ten largest clonotypes hold 1.4% to 1.5% of the sample.

Libraries of naive CD8 T cells were generated from roughly 21,000 to 960,000 sorted cells, with 10%, 30% or 50% of the purified RNA used. Naive CD8 T cells, defined as CD8+CD4-CCR7+CD45RA+, were FACS-sorted into RLT Plus buffer on a BD FACSAria II. Ten to eleven TCR copies' worth of Jurkat RNA were spiked into roughly 19,000-1,000,000 naive CD8 T cell samples to test detection sensitivity. Enrichment of CD8 T cells was performed with RosetteSep CD8+ T Cell Enrichment Cocktail and Ficoll-Paque, after which ACK red cell lysis was carried out. These data originate in a study of molecular identifiers for immune sequencing clone quantification (dated by TCRdb to the late 2010s). About the investigation overall: For a replicate experiment, the RNA from either about 20,000 or 100,000 naive CD8 T cells was divided into five aliquots, and four of those aliquots went on to sequencing. The study was a methods study using CD8 T cells to benchmark molecular-identifier clustering-based TCR repertoire sequencing (MIDCIRS) and TCR RNA copy counting. Study-wide findings and limitations: Without barcode sub-clustering, chimeric consensus sequences inflated TCR diversity; chimeras reached as high as 47%. In CMV-specific effector cells, over 97% of molecules were held by clones above 20 RNA copies, whereas under 1% of molecules were held by such clones in naive cells. The naive libraries included spiked-in Jurkat TCR RNA (around 9 copies' worth), and this Jurkat TCR RNA is not part of the donor repertoire. Even against a background of 750,000 to 1,000,000 naive CD8 T cells, spiked-in Jurkat TCR RNA amounting to a single cell's worth was reported to be detectable. Identical TCR molecules sharing a barcode could cause highly expanded clone sizes to be underestimated. Modeling gave roughly 3 recovered TCR RNA copies per cell versus 9.5 to 10 by digital PCR, implying around 30% capture efficiency.

According to the germline V gene (reference sequence), CDR1 reads SGHNT and CDR2 reads YYREEE. Germline trimming: 6 bases from V, 0 bases from J; junction bases outside gene matches: 7. The CDR3 holds 16 amino acids from the cysteine to the phenylalanine. The CDR3 DNA has 48 bases and is translated from base 1. This receptor was obtained from a human donor in good health. Some libraries in this study had Jurkat cell RNA spiked in. This chain joins TRBV5-4 to TRBJ2-2, with 8 bases in between that match TRBD1. The sample taken for sequencing was naive CD8+ T cells from blood, with Jurkat cell RNA spiked in. The cell subset or site label corresponds to: FACS-sorted CD8+CD4-CCR7+CD45RA+ naive T cells. The sequence in DNA is TGTGCCAGCACCCCACCGGACAGGGCGAACACCGGGGAGCTGTTTTTT. Translation gives CASTPPDRANTGELFF.